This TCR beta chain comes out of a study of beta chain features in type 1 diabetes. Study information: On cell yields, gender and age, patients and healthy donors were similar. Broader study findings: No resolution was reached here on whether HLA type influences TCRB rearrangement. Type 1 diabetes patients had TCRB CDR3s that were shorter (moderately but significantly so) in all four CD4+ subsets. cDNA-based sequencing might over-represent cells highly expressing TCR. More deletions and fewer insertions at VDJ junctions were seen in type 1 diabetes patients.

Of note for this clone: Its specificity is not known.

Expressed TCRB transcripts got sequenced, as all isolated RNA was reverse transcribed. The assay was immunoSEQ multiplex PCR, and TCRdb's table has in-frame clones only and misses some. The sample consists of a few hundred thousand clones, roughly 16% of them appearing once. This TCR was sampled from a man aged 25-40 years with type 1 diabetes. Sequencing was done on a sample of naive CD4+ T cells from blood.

As DNA, the CDR3 is TGCGCCAGCAGTCAATCGGACAGGGGCGAGACCCAGTACTTC. This gives the protein CASSQSDRGETQYF. V is TRBV23-1 and J is TRBJ2-5, with 9 bases fitting TRBD1. TRBV23-1 is an ORF for which the function is uncertain. Trimming removed 0 bases from V and 5 bases from J; junction bases left unmatched: 1. The CDR3 is made up of 14 amino acids.